Below, 21 T cell receptor beta chains from the same sample are listed, as sequenced in a study of CD8+ T cells in alopecia areata (dated by TCRdb to 2017 to 2018). Preparation of the library involved the immunoSEQ multiplex PCR assay. For TCR sequencing, RNA was extracted from every sample and reverse transcribed into cDNA to serve as template. As stored in TCRdb, this immuneACCESS dataset retains in-frame rearrangements with V and J assigned. A fraction of the clones does not appear; measured against another copy, unresolved V genes explain less than half of the discrepancy, and the remainder lacks a known reason. The table puts 3,000 or so clones in this sample, none counted just once. Around 38% of the sample belongs to the ten largest clones. Material: lesional skin. These receptors all come from a C3H/HeJ mouse with alopecia areata. The haplotype of this strain at the MHC is H2-k.

This clone appeared many times. Genes and germline come from the mouse. From the germline J gene comes the end of the CDR3, since the read stops 4 residues before it. This chain joins TRBV5 and TRBJ2-2; TRBD2 matches 8 bases. The CDR3 contains 15 residues. After removal of 4 bases from V and 0 bases from J, the junction contained 1 base not matched to a gene. CDR1 is LGHNA, CDR2 YNLKQL, per germline (reference sequence). The sequenced CDR3 bases are TGTGCCAGCAGCCCACTGGGGGCAAACACCGGG. It is translated as CASSPLGANTG. The complete CDR3 protein is CASSPLGANTGQLYF.

The table lists this clone with many counts. A much larger clonotype is one base distant, so this may be a read error. Any gene name here is a mouse gene name. From the germline J gene comes the end of the CDR3, since the read stops 4 residues before it. The V call is TRBV16, the J call TRBJ2-1, with TRBD2 matching 12 bases. Germline CDR1 and CDR2: SGHSA and FRNQAP. CDR3 size: 15 residues. The CDR3 protein is CTSSSGLGGDAEQFF. The CDR3 DNA, read in part, is TGTACAAGCAGCTCCGGACTGGGGGGGGATGCT.

In the case of this clone: All gene names here are mouse names. The read ends 4 residues early relative to the CDR3; the germline J gene fills the gap. This chain joins TRBV3 and TRBJ1-2, with a possible D match to TRBD1 (6 bases). This CDR3 region has 14 residues. In germline, CDR1 is SNHLY, CDR2 FYNGKV (reference sequence). CDR3 bases read: TGTGCCAGCAGTGAAGGACTGGGGGGGCGC. Translation gives CASSEGLGGR. The whole CDR3 region reads CASSEGLGGRDYTF.

This clone was seen ten or more times. Gene names refer to mouse genes. CDR3 DNA (partial): TGTGCCAGCGGTGATGTAGAGGGGGGGCTGGAC. This encodes CASGDVEGGLD. The entire CDR3 sequence reads CASGDVEGGLDTQYF. This sequence joins TRBV13-2 and TRBJ2-5, with TRBD2 matching over 8 bases. The read ends 4 residues shy of where the CDR3 ends; the end is completed using the germline J gene. CDR3 size: 15 residues. Germline values: CDR1 NNHNN, CDR2 SYGAGS (reference sequence).

This clone was counted a few times. Mouse gene names apply. The CDR3 goes on 4 residues after the read ends, and that part is filled in from the germline J gene. The chain joins TRBV19 to TRBJ1-1, with 8 bases aligning to TRBD1. Per the germline V gene, CDR1 is FNHDT and CDR2 is SITEND (reference sequence). V was clipped by 4 bases and J by 0 bases; unmatched bases: 2. This CDR3 has 14 amino acids. The CDR3 bases that were read are TGTGCCAGCAGTGCGGACAGGGCAAACACA. Protein product: CASSADRANT. The whole CDR3 sequence is CASSADRANTEVFF.

In its sample, this clone was seen many times. Gene names are the mouse ones. The read halts 4 residues ahead of the CDR3 end, with the missing end drawn from the germline J gene. This chain joins TRBV13-3 and TRBJ2-2; 9 positions match TRBD1. CDR1 and CDR2 from the germline V gene are NNHDY and SYVADS. The trim removed 4 bases at V and 3 bases at J, leaving 10 bases unmatched. CDR3 size: 17 residues. The part of the CDR3 DNA that was read is TGTGCCAGCAGTCACTCCGGGACAGGGCGAGACACCGGG. Amino acids: CASSHSGTGRDTG. The full CDR3 protein reads CASSHSGTGRDTGQLYF.

Comment on this clone: Genes and germline are mouse. The read gets to within 4 residues of the CDR3 end, and the germline J gene fills in the rest. The chain has TRBV2 and TRBJ2-1, with 8 nucleotides matching TRBD2. V lost 3 bases, J lost 2 bases, and 0 bases stayed unmatched. The CDR3 sequence is 14 residues long. CDR1 and CDR2 (germline): LGHNA, YSYQKL. The CDR3: CASSQTGDYAEQFF. The sequenced part of the CDR3 DNA is TGTGCCAGCAGCCAGACTGGGGACTATGCT.

This clone was counted ten times or more. The germline and genes are mouse ones. The sequence runs out 4 residues before the end of the CDR3; the remainder is reconstructed from the germline J gene. The chain joins TRBV13-2 to TRBJ2-5; 12 nucleotides match TRBD2. With 4 bases clipped from V and 1 base from J, the junction kept 1 base outside the gene matches. Germline V gives CDR1 NNHNN, CDR2 SYGAGS (reference sequence). This CDR3 spans 15 amino acids. Partial CDR3 DNA: TGTGCCAGCGGTTGGGACTGGGGGGACCAAGAC. Protein: CASGWDWGDQD. The whole CDR3 is CASGWDWGDQDTQYF.

Remarks on this clone: Gene names are mouse gene names. The DNA ends 4 residues before the CDR3 does, and the rest of the CDR3 is filled in from the germline J gene. This rearrangement joins TRBV13-2 to TRBJ2-1; 8 bases map to TRBD2. This CDR3 contains 12 residues. Germline-derived CDR1 and CDR2 are NNHNN and SYGAGS (reference sequence). The covered CDR3 bases are TGTGCCAGCGAGCGGGGGGGCGCT. Its translation: CASERGGA. In full, the CDR3 is CASERGGAEQFF.

A remark on this clone: The genes are named according to mouse. The CDR3 end lies 4 residues beyond the end of the read and is filled in from the germline J gene. The chain couples TRBV13-2 to TRBJ1-1; TRBD1 aligns across 8 bases. V shed 2 bases and J 0 bases; nucleotides not matched to a gene: 0. The CDR3 sequence is 14 residues long. Looked up from germline, CDR1 is NNHNN and CDR2 is SYGAGS (reference sequence). The CDR3 bases that were read are TGTGCCAGCGGTGAGGACAGGGCAAACACA. It translates to CASGEDRANT. The complete CDR3 reads CASGEDRANTEVFF.

This clone was counted ten times or more. Mouse names are used for the genes. Read sequence stops 4 residues before the CDR3 end, and the germline J gene provides the missing end. The chain uses TRBV13-2 and TRBJ2-7; D not resolved. Per germline, CDR1 NNHNN and CDR2 SYGAGS (reference sequence). The germline V and J ends were trimmed by 2 bases and 0 bases, with 6 bases remaining between them. The CDR3 loop spans 13 amino acids. The part of the CDR3 DNA that was read is TGTGCCAGCGGTGACTGGAGCTCCTAT. Its protein is CASGDWSSY. Given in full, the CDR3 is CASGDWSSYEQYF.

This clone has only a few counts. Genes and germline are mouse. The CDR3 is cut off 4 residues early in the read; its end comes from the germline J gene. The V and J genes are TRBV13-1 and TRBJ2-4; perhaps TRBD1 as D (6 bases). Germline lookup yields CDR1 NSHNY and CDR2 SYGAGN. V lost 3 bases, J lost 3 bases, and 8 bases lay in between. This CDR3 has 13 residues. CDR3 protein: CASSGGHQNTLYF. CDR3 bases read: TGTGCCAGCAGTGGGGGACACCAAAAC.

This clone came up a few times. The gene names given are mouse names. Read data end 4 residues before the CDR3 end; the end is taken from the germline J gene. The V and J genes are TRBV2 and TRBJ2-2; no clear D. There are 15 residues in the CDR3. The germline V and J ends were trimmed by 0 bases and 0 bases, with 5 bases remaining between them. Germline loops: CDR1 LGHNA, CDR2 YSYQKL. The CDR3 DNA, read in part, is TGTGCCAGCAGCCAAGACCAAGCAAACACCGGG. As protein: CASSQDQANTG. The entire CDR3 protein reads CASSQDQANTGQLYF. Filled out from reference TRBV2 and TRBJ2-2, the complete variable domain reads DPKIIQKPKYLVAVTGSEKILICEQYLGHNAMYWYRQSAKKPLEFMFSYSYQKLMDNQTASSRFQPQSSKKNHLDLQITALKPDDSATYFCASSQDQANTGQLYFGEGSKLTVL.

At least ten counts were recorded for this clone. All gene names here are mouse names. The read ends 4 residues early relative to the CDR3; the germline J gene fills the gap. The J gene is TRBJ1-2, the V gene TRBV31; TRBD1 aligns across 9 bases. This CDR3 comprises 14 residues. V lost 3 bases, J lost 2 bases, and 4 bases stayed unmatched. The germline V gene has CDR1 GKSSPN and CDR2 SITVG. The CDR3 region is CAWSWDRVNSDYTF. Partial CDR3 DNA: TGTGCCTGGAGCTGGGACAGGGTGAACTCC.

In its sample, this clone was seen many times. The genes are named according to mouse. With the read ending 4 residues before the CDR3 end, the germline J gene is used to fill in that end. The rearrangement joins TRBV1 to TRBJ2-1, with TRBD1 identical over 9 bases. Germline V gene sequence: CDR1 NSQYPW, CDR2 LRSPGD (reference sequence). The CDR3 length is 15 residues. Germline trimming cut 3 bases from V and 3 bases from J; bases unmatched to any gene: 3. The CDR3 bases that were read are TGCACCTGCAGTGCTGGGACAGGGAGCTATGCT. The encoded protein is CTCSAGTGSYA. The whole CDR3 sequence is CTCSAGTGSYAEQFF.

Points on this clone: Gene names are mouse gene names. The read gets to within 4 residues of the CDR3 end, and the germline J gene fills in the rest. The V call is TRBV19, the J call TRBJ2-7; 7 positions agree with TRBD1. Germline CDR1 and CDR2: FNHDT and SITEND (reference sequence). This CDR3 spans 13 amino acids. The CDR3 spells CASSIRGQYEQYF. The sequenced CDR3 bases are TGTGCCAGCAGTATAAGGGGACAGTAT.

In its sample, this clone was seen many times. These gene names are mouse names. The read terminates 4 residues before the CDR3 end, so the remaining end is supplied by the germline J gene. This chain links TRBV19 with TRBJ2-7; 10 bases align to TRBD2. Trimming took 5 bases from V and 3 from J; bases not matched to a gene: 2. This CDR3 is 13 amino acids long. Germline V gene data show CDR1 as FNHDT and CDR2 as SITEND (reference sequence). The chain's CDR3 is CASSGTGVYEQYF. CDR3 DNA, as far as it was read: TGTGCCAGCAGCGGGACTGGGGTCTAT.

As concerns this clone: Here the gene names and germline are mouse. Read data end 4 residues before the CDR3 end; the end is taken from the germline J gene. The rearrangement links TRBV13-1 to TRBJ1-2; 10 bases agree with TRBD1. In germline, CDR1 is NSHNY, CDR2 SYGAGN. There are 14 residues in the CDR3. The CDR3 bases that were read are TGTGCCAGCAGTCCGGGACAGGGGTCGGGC. This sequence encodes CASSPGQGSG. The entire CDR3 reads CASSPGQGSGDYTF.

Details on this clone: The genes and germline here are from mouse. The CDR3 region is CASSGKDTQYF. The sequenced CDR3 bases are TGTGCCAGCAGTGGTAAAGAC. The V gene is TRBV13-2, the J gene TRBJ2-5; no definite D call. The read finishes 4 residues shy of the CDR3 end, and the germline J gene is used to complete it. The length of the CDR3 is 11 residues. CDR1 NNHNN and CDR2 SYGAGS come from the germline V gene (reference sequence).

At least ten counts were recorded for this clone. The germline and genes are mouse ones. The missing CDR3 end, 4 residues past where the read stops, is filled in from the germline J gene. This chain uses TRBV1 with TRBJ2-7, with 10 bases that match TRBD2. The CDR3 covers 15 residues. Germline CDR1 and CDR2: NSQYPW and LRSPGD (reference sequence). CDR3 DNA (partial): TGCACCTGCAGTGCAGATCACTGGGGGGGGTAT. Residues: CTCSADHWGGY. The whole CDR3 sequence reads CTCSADHWGGYEQYF.

This clone occurred many times. All gene names here are mouse names. The CDR3: CASSSWDWTNQDTQYF. The sequenced CDR3 bases are TGTGCCAGCAGTTCCTGGGACTGGACTAACCAAGAC. The rearrangement links TRBV19 to TRBJ2-5; 8 bases line up with TRBD2. The read finishes 4 residues shy of the CDR3 end, and the germline J gene is used to complete it. After removal of 4 bases from V and 0 bases from J, the junction contained 7 bases not matched to a gene. CDR1 and CDR2 (germline): FNHDT, SITEND (reference sequence). This CDR3 is 16 amino acids long. The variable domain in full, completed from reference TRBV19 and TRBJ2-5, reads GGIITQTPKFLIGQEGQKLTLKCQQNFNHDTMYWYRQDSGKGLRLIYYSITENDLQKGDLSEGYDASREKKSSFSLTVTSAQKNEMAVFLCASSSWDWTNQDTQYFGPGTRLLVL.